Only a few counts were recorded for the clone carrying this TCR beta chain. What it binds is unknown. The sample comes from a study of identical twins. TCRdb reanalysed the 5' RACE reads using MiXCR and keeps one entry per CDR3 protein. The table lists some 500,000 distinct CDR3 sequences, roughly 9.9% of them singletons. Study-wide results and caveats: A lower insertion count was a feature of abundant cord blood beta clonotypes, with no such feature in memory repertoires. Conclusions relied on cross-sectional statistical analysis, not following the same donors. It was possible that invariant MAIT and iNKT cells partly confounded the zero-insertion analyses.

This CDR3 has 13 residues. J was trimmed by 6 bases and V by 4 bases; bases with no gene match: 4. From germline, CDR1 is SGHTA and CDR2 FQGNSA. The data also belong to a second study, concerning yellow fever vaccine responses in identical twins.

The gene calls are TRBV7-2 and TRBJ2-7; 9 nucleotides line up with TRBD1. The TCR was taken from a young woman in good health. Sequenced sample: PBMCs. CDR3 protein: CASSSGTGSEQYF. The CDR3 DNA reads TGTGCCAGCAGCTCCGGGACAGGGAGCGAGCAGTACTTC.